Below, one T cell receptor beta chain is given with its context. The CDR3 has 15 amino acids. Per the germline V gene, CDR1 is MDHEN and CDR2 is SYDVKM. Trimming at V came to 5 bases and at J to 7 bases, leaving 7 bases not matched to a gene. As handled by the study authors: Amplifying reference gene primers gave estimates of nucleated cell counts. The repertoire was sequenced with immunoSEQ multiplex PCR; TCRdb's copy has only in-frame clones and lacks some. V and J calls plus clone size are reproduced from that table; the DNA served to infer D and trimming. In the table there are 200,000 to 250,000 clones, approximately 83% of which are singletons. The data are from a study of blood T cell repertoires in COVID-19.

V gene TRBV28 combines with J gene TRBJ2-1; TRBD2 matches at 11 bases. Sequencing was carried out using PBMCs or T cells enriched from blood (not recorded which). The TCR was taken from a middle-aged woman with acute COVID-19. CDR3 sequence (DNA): TGTGCCAGCAGTGTGACTAGCGGGATCTGGAATGAGCAGTTCTTC. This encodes CASSVTSGIWNEQFF.